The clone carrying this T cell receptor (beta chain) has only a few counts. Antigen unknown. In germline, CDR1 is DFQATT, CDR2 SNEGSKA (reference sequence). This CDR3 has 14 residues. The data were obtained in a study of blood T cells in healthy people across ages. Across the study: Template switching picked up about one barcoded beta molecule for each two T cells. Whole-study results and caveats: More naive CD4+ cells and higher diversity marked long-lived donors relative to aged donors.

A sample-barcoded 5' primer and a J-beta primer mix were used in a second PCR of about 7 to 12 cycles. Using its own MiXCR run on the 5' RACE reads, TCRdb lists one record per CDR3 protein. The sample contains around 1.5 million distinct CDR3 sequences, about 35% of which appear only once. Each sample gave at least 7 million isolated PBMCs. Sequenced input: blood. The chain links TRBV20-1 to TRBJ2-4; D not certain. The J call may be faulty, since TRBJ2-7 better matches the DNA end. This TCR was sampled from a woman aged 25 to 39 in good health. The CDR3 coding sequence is TGCAGTGCTCCATCCGGTTGGCTCTCTCGCGAGCAGTACTTC. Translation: CSAPSGWLSREQYF.